This T cell receptor beta chain was found in a study of shared clonotypes between healthy human individuals. The method was immunoSEQ multiplex PCR; TCRdb's version includes in-frame clones alone and lacks a portion of them. Here the sample spans some 2,000,000 clones, nearly 97% being singletons. Concerning this clone itself: What it binds is not known.

The ends were cut back, 10 bases at V and 2 bases at J, with 15 bases in the middle. Germline CDR1 and CDR2: MNHEY and SVGAGI. The CDR3 has 13 residues. Study-wide results and caveats: Limited genetic and exposure-history diversity came from having few donors.

This chain connects TRBV6-5 to TRBJ2-7, with D perhaps TRBD1 (5 bases). Source material: naive CD4+ T cells sorted from blood. Sample subset: CD45RA+ positively selected. This receptor was taken from a man between 18 and 29 years old in good health. The CDR3 loop reads CATQATLTYEQYF. CDR3 coding DNA: TGTGCCACACAGGCCACCCTAACCTACGAGCAGTACTTC.